The 28 T cell receptor beta chains reported below all come from one sample, sequenced in a study of blood T cell repertoires in COVID-19. Data came from immunoSEQ multiplex PCR; TCRdb stores just in-frame clones and leaves some out. Of 300,000 to 400,000 clones in the sample, approximately 90% were seen once. Sequencing was carried out using PBMCs or T cells enriched from blood (not recorded which). The receptors shown here come from a young woman who had recovered from COVID-19.

The chain has TRBV6-5 and TRBJ1-2; D call uncertain. The CDR3 totals 11 residues. Trimming left V 6 bases short and J 9 bases short, with 11 bases between. CDR1 MNHEY and CDR2 SVGAGI come from the germline V gene. DNA of the CDR3: TGTGCCAGCAGGATTAAGGAGAGCTACACCTTC. It is translated as CASRIKESYTF.

The rearrangement joins TRBV9 to TRBJ1-3; D unresolved. The germline CDR1 and CDR2 sequences are SGDLS and YYNGEE. The CDR3 totals 12 residues. The V and J ends lost 3 bases and 4 bases respectively, with 5 bases between them. This CDR3 is CASSGRGNTIYF. The CDR3, as DNA: TGTGCCAGCAGCGGGCGGGGAAACACCATATATTTT. Supplemented by reference TRBV9 and TRBJ1-3, the full variable domain reads DSGVTQTPKHLITATGQRVTLRCSPRSGDLSVYWYQQSLDQGLQFLIQYYNGEERAKGNILERFSAQQFPDLHSELNLSSLELGDSALYFCASSGRGNTIYFGEGSWLTVV.

The V gene is TRBV6-5, the J gene TRBJ1-1; D uncertain. This CDR3 spans 13 amino acids. The V and J ends lost 7 bases and 6 bases respectively, with 15 bases between them. The germline V gene has CDR1 MNHEY and CDR2 SVGAGI. CDR3 sequence (DNA): TGTGCCAGCAACCTTCTTTCAGGTGCTGAAGCTTTCTTT. This gives the protein CASNLLSGAEAFF.

The genes are TRBV28 and TRBJ1-6, with D maybe TRBD1 (6 bases). The CDR3 spans 15 residues. The germline gives CDR1 MDHEN, CDR2 SYDVKM. Trimming pared 5 bases from V and 7 bases from J, leaving 15 bases between. CDR3 sequence: CASSPQGLGNSPLHF. CDR3 nucleotide sequence: TGTGCCAGCAGTCCACAGGGACTAGGGAATTCACCCCTCCACTTT.

This chain uses TRBV4-3 with TRBJ1-2; 7 bases fit TRBD1. The CDR3 has 17 residues. The ends lost 1 base at V and 7 bases at J; junction bases unmatched: 15. Germline CDR1 is LGHNA and CDR2 is YSLEER. CDR3 nucleotides: TGCGCCAGCAGCCAAGCACCGGGACAGTTAGGGTTTAGTGGCTACACCTTC. As protein: CASSQAPGQLGFSGYTF.

This chain connects TRBV6-6 to TRBJ2-7; weak D call: TRBD1 (6 bases). Germline V CDR1 and CDR2: MNHNY, SVGAGI (reference sequence). CDR3 size: 13 residues. V lost 5 bases and J lost 0, with 8 bases in between. The CDR3 coding sequence is TGTGCCAGCAGTCGGGACATCTCCTACGAGCAGTACTTC. Its translation is CASSRDISYEQYF.

The chain joins TRBV7-9 to TRBJ2-5; 10 bases fit TRBD2. Germline assignment: CDR1 SEHNR and CDR2 FQNEAQ (reference sequence). This CDR3 has 16 residues. V lost 6 bases to trimming and J lost 2 bases; unmatched junction nucleotides: 9. The CDR3: CASRKKLAGRQETQYF. CDR3 bases: TGTGCCAGCAGGAAGAAACTAGCGGGGAGGCAAGAGACCCAGTACTTC.

The chain is built from TRBV5-1 and TRBJ1-6; 8 nucleotides align to TRBD1. The CDR3 contains 14 residues. The V segment lost 2 bases and the J segment 9 bases; nucleotides outside the gene matches: 4. From germline, CDR1 is SGHRS and CDR2 YFSETQ. CDR3 region: CASSLGQGSSPLHF. DNA for the CDR3: TGCGCCAGCAGCTTAGGACAGGGCAGTTCACCCCTCCACTTT.

This clone was recorded a few times. The chain links TRBV3-1 (or the pseudogene TRBV3-2) to TRBJ2-7; 11 nucleotides align to TRBD2. V was clipped by 3 bases and J by 9 bases; unmatched bases: 10. Looked up from germline, CDR1 is LGHDT and CDR2 is YNNKEL (reference sequence). The CDR3 loop spans 15 amino acids. The CDR3 bases are TGTGCCAGCAGCCACCGTCTAGCGGGGGGCGGTGCGCAGTACTTC. It encodes CASSHRLAGGGAQYF.

The J gene is TRBJ1-6, the V gene TRBV7-2; 7 bases are a match to TRBD1. Germline CDR1 and CDR2: SGHTA and FQGNSA. Trimming cost V 5 bases and J 8 bases; bases outside gene matches: 9. The CDR3 contains 15 residues. The CDR3 DNA sequence: TGTGCCAGCAGCCCCTACCGGGACAGCGATTCACCCCTCCACTTT. It is translated as CASSPYRDSDSPLHF.

The chain is built from TRBV30 and TRBJ2-1, with a tentative D call TRBD2 (5 bases). The V end lost 7 bases, the J end lost 8 bases, and 24 bases lay between the germline ends. CDR3 length equals 15 residues. Looked up from germline, CDR1 is GTSNPN and CDR2 is SVGIG (reference sequence). CDR3 sequence reads: CASAPIRTTRYEQFF. As DNA, the CDR3 is TGTGCCTCCGCGCCGATCCGGACCACTAGGTATGAGCAGTTCTTC.

The chain has TRBV6-2 or TRBV6-3 and TRBJ1-1; D is undetermined. This CDR3 has 14 residues. CDR1 is MNHEY and CDR2 is SVGEGT in the germline V gene. With 6 bases removed from V and 1 base from J, the gap between germline ends came to 12 bases. Here the CDR3 reads CASSAVMGNTEAFF. The CDR3 DNA reads TGTGCCAGCAGCGCGGTTATGGGGAACACTGAAGCTTTCTTT.

The CDR3 DNA follows: TGTGCCAGCAGCCCCAGGAGGTTCTCTGGAAACACCATATATTTT. It codes for CASSPRRFSGNTIYF. The J gene is TRBJ1-3, the V gene TRBV5-5; D is unresolved. The CDR3 has 15 residues. CDR1 is SGHKS, CDR2 YYEKEE, per germline (reference sequence). Trimming stripped 4 bases from V and 0 bases from J, with 11 bases between.

The chain carries TRBV11-3 and TRBJ1-1, with D possibly being TRBD1 (5 bases). The CDR3 has 14 amino acids. V lost 5 bases to trimming and J lost 1 base, with 11 bases between them. Germline V CDR1 and CDR2: SGHNT, YENEEA. The CDR3 bases are TGTGCCAGCAGCGTGGACACTTCGAACACTGAAGCTTTCTTT. Its protein product is CASSVDTSNTEAFF.

The chain recombines TRBV5-4 with TRBJ2-7; 11 bases fit TRBD2. Per the germline V gene, CDR1 is SGHNT and CDR2 is YYREEE (reference sequence). The CDR3 runs to 15 residues. V lost 2 bases, J lost 2 bases, and 3 bases stayed unmatched. CDR3 nucleotide sequence: TGTGCCAGCAGCTTTACTAGCGGGGGAACCTACGAGCAGTACTTC. Its protein product is CASSFTSGGTYEQYF.

This chain links TRBV6-5 with TRBJ1-2; TRBD1 matches 8 bases. J lost 7 bases, V lost 1 base, and 8 bases had no gene match. Germline lookup yields CDR1 MNHEY and CDR2 SVGAGI. The CDR3 spans 15 residues. CDR3 residues: CASSYYVQGVRGYTF. CDR3 DNA: TGTGCCAGCAGTTACTACGTACAGGGGGTTCGTGGCTACACCTTC.

The chain uses TRBV21-1 and TRBJ2-5; the D segment call TRBD2 is taken from the table without a DNA check. TRBV21-1 is designated a pseudogene. The CDR3 loop spans 12 amino acids. The CDR3 loop is CASSPRGVTQYF. The CDR3 DNA sequence: TGTGCCAGCAGCCCGCGGGGGGTGACCCAGTACTTC.

The chain has TRBV15 and TRBJ1-6; D perhaps matches TRBD1 (5 bases). CDR1 LNHNV and CDR2 YYDKDF come from the germline V gene (reference sequence). The CDR3 consists of 15 residues. V was cut by 3 bases and J by 8 bases, with 14 bases left in between. The CDR3 nucleotides read TGTGCCACCAGCAGCAACGGGGGGTCAGATTCACCCCTCCACTTT. Protein sequence: CATSSNGGSDSPLHF. The full variable domain, completed using reference TRBV15 and TRBJ1-6, is DAMVIQNPRYQVTQFGKPVTLSCSQTLNHNVMYWYQQKSSQAPKLLFHYYDKDFNNEADTPDNFQSRRPNTSFCFLDIRSPGLGDTAMYLCATSSNGGSDSPLHFGNGTRLTVT.

V and J are TRBV18 and TRBJ2-1, with TRBD1 identical over 8 bases. The length of the CDR3 is 15 residues. V was clipped by 3 bases and J by 6 bases; unmatched bases: 7. CDR1 and CDR2 (germline): KGHSH, LQKENI. The CDR3 loop is CASSPSDRVVNEQFF. Here the CDR3 DNA reads TGTGCCAGCTCACCCTCGGACAGGGTGGTCAATGAGCAGTTCTTC.

CDR3 sequence: CASSAGAAAETQYF. CDR3 DNA: TGTGCCAGCAGCGCCGGAGCCGCCGCGGAGACCCAGTACTTC. The genes are TRBV11-2 and TRBJ2-5, with no clear D. The CDR3 is 14 amino acids. The V gene lost 5 bases and the J gene lost 5 bases, with 15 bases spanning the gap. Germline values: CDR1 SGHAT, CDR2 FQNNGV.

J is TRBJ2-5 and V is TRBV2, with D possibly matching TRBD2 (7 bases). Germline V lookup: CDR1 SNHLY, CDR2 FYNNEI. The CDR3 length is 13 residues. V shed 9 bases and J shed 2 bases, with 13 bases lying between them. CDR3 bases: TGTGCCAGTGGGGAGGGGACACAAGAGACCCAGTACTTC. Translating gives CASGEGTQETQYF.

CDR3 sequence: CASSFREATNEKLFF. The CDR3 DNA reads as TGTGCCAGCAGCTTCCGAGAGGCAACTAATGAAAAACTGTTTTTT. The J gene is TRBJ1-4, the V gene TRBV7-8, with D unclear. The CDR3 has 15 amino acids. Germline values: CDR1 SGHVS, CDR2 FQNEAQ. Trimming took off 3 bases at V and 0 bases at J, with 8 bases between the two ends.

In regard to this clone: A junction end diverges from the germline sequence, so it may reflect a read error. The J gene is TRBJ1-2, the V gene TRBV3-1 (or the pseudogene TRBV3-2); TRBD1 aligns across 7 bases. The CDR3 runs 13 residues. Per germline, CDR1 LGHDT and CDR2 YNNKEL (reference sequence). Here the CDR3 DNA reads TGTGCCAGCAGCCAAGAATTCCGGGACAGCAAATGCTTC. Translating gives CASSQEFRDSKCF.

This clone has only a few counts. The J gene is TRBJ1-6, the V gene TRBV5-6, with D hard to call. The CDR3 runs 17 residues. Germline V gene lookup returns CDR1 SGHDT and CDR2 YYEEEE. V lost 8 bases and J 0 bases, leaving 18 bases between the germline ends. The CDR3 DNA sequence: TGTGCCAGTCACTTAGACTCCGGGAGCTCCTATAATTCACCCCTCCACTTT. Translation: CASHLDSGSSYNSPLHF.

The V and J genes are TRBV2 and TRBJ2-1; 9 bases match TRBD1. CDR1 SNHLY and CDR2 FYNNEI come from the germline V gene. Trimming removed 6 bases from V and 9 bases from J; junction bases left unmatched: 9. The CDR3 length is 14 residues. The DNA of the CDR3 is TGTGCCAGCAGAGTCCGGGACAGGGTGGGTGAGCAGTTCTTC. It translates to CASRVRDRVGEQFF.

The gene calls are TRBV14 and TRBJ2-2, with TRBD2 matching 9 bases. The germline V gene encodes CDR1 SGHDN and CDR2 FVKESK. The junction had 6 bases not matched to a gene; V was cut back by 1 base and J by 0 bases. The CDR3 extends over 18 amino acids. In DNA form, the CDR3 reads TGTGCCAGCAGCCAAGTCAGGCTAGCGGGGACGAACACCGGGGAGCTGTTTTTT. This gives the protein CASSQVRLAGTNTGELFF.

The rearrangement uses TRBV5-4 and TRBJ2-1, with D possibly being TRBD2 (6 bases). The CDR3 has 17 amino acids. Germline V gene sequence: CDR1 SGHNT, CDR2 YYREEE (reference sequence). With 4 bases removed from V and 5 bases from J, the gap between germline ends came to 22 bases. In nucleotides, the CDR3 is TGTGCCAGCAGCCCCCTATGGGGGGACCTTACCAACAATGAGCAGTTCTTC. Amino acids: CASSPLWGDLTNNEQFF.

The chain has TRBV12-5 and TRBJ1-1; no reliable D call. The V end was cut by 4 bases, the J end by 3 bases, with 9 bases between. The CDR3 is 13 amino acids. Germline V CDR1 and CDR2: LGHNT, FRNRAP. CDR3 sequence: CASGSNVDTEAFF. The CDR3, as DNA: TGTGCTAGTGGTTCAAATGTAGACACTGAAGCTTTCTTT.